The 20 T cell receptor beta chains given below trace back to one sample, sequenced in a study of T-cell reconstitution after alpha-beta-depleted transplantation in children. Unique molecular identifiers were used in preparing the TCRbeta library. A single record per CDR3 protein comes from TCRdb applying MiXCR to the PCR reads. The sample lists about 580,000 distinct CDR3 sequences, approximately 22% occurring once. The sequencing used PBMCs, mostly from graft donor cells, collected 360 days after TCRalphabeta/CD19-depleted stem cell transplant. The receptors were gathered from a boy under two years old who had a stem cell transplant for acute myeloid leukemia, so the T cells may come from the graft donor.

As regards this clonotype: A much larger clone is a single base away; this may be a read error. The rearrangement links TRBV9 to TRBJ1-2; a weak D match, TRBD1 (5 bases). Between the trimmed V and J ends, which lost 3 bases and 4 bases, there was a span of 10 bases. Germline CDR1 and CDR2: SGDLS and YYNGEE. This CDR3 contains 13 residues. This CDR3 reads CASSAAGTYGYTF. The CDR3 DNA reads TGTGCCAGCAGCGCGGCAGGGACCTATGGCTACACCTTC.

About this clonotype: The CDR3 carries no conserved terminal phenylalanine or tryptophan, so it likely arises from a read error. CDR3 nucleotide sequence: TGTGCCAGCAGTTTGGGACAGGGAAAGAGCTACGAGCAGTACTGC. Translating gives CASSLGQGKSYEQYC. The V gene is TRBV6-2 or TRBV6-3, the J gene TRBJ2-7; 9 bases line up with TRBD1. Germline lookup yields CDR1 MNHEY and CDR2 SVGEGT. V dropped 4 bases and J dropped 3; count of bases not matched to a gene: 7. The CDR3 is 15 residues long.

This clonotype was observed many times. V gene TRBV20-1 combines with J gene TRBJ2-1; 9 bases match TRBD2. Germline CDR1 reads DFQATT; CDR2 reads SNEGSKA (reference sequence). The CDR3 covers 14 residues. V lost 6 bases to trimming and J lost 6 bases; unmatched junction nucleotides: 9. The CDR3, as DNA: TGCAGTGCGAGGGGACTAGCCGATCCCAATGAGCAGTTCTTC. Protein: CSARGLADPNEQFF.

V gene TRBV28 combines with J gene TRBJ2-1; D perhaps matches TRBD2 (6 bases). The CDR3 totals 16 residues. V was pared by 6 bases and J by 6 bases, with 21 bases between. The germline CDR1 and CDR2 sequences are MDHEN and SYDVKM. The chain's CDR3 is CASSPALTREGNEQFF. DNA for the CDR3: TGTGCCAGCAGCCCCGCTTTGACTAGAGAGGGCAATGAGCAGTTCTTC.

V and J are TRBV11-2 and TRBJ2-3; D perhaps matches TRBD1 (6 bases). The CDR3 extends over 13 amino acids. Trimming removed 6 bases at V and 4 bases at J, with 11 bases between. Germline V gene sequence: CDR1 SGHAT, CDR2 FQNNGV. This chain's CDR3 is CASRSRTADTQYF. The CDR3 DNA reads TGTGCCAGCAGATCGAGGACAGCAGATACGCAGTATTTT. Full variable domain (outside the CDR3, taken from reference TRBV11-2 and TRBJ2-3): EAGVAQSPRYKIIEKRQSVAFWCNPISGHATLYWYQQILGQGPKLLIQFQNNGVVDDSQLPKDRFSAERLKGVDSTLKIQPAKLEDSAVYLCASRSRTADTQYFGPGTRLTVL.

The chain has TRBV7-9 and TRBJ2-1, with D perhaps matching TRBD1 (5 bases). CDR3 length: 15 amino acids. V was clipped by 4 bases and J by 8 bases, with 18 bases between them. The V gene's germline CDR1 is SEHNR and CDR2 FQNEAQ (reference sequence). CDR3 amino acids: CASSSTGNLVDEQFF. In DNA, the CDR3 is TGTGCCAGCAGCTCTACAGGTAACTTGGTGGATGAGCAGTTCTTC.

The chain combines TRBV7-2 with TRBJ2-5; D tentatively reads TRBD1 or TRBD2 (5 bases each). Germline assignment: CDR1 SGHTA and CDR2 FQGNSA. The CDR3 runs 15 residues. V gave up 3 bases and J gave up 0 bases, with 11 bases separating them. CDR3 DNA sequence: TGTGCCAGCAGCTTGGGGCCGGGGTACCAAGAGACCCAGTACTTC. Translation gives CASSLGPGYQETQYF. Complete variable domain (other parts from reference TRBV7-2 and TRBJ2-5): GAGVSQSPSNKVTEKGKDVELRCDPISGHTALYWYRQSLGQGLEFLIYFQGNSAPDKSGLPSDRFSAERTGGSVSTLTIQRTQQEDSAVYLCASSLGPGYQETQYFGPGTRLLVL.

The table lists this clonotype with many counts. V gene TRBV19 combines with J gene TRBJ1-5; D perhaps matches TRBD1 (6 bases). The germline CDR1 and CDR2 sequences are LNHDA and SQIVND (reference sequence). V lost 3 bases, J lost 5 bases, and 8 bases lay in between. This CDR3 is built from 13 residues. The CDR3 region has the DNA TGTGCCAGTAGTATGGACAGAGATCAGCCCCAGCATTTT. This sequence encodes CASSMDRDQPQHF.

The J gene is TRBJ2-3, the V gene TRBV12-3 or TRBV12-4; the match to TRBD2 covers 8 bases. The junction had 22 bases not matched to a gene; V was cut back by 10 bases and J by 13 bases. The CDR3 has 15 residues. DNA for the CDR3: TGTGCCATCTGTTTAGCGTACCTAGCGGGCGTCCTGGAGTATTTT. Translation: CAICLAYLAGVLEYF.

In DNA, the CDR3 is TGTGCCAGCTCACCACAGGCAGACAATGAGCAGTTCTTC. Its protein product is CASSPQADNEQFF. This chain connects TRBV18 to TRBJ2-1; D unclear. This CDR3 region has 13 residues. The V end lost 1 base, the J end lost 5 bases, and 6 bases lay between the germline ends. The germline V gene encodes CDR1 KGHSH and CDR2 LQKENI.

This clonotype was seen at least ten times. Here the CDR3 DNA reads TGTGCCATCAGTGAGGGGGTTGGGACTAGCGTTTTCAATGAGCAGTTCTTC. Translation gives CAISEGVGTSVFNEQFF. The chain uses TRBV10-3 and TRBJ2-1, with TRBD2 matching over 10 bases. The CDR3 covers 17 residues. The junction had 10 bases not matched to a gene; V was cut back by 2 bases and J by 6 bases. The V gene's germline CDR1 is ENHRY and CDR2 SYGVKD.

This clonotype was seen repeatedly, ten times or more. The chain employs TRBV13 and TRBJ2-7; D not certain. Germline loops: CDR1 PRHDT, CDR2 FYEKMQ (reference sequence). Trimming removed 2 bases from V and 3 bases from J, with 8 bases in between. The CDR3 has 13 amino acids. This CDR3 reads CASSLSPVYEQYF. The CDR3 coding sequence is TGTGCCAGCAGCTTATCTCCCGTCTACGAGCAGTACTTC.

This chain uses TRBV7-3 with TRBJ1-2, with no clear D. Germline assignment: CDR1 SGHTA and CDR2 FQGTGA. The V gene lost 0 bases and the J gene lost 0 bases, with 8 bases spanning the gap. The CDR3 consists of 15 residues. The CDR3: CASSLTVLTNYGYTF. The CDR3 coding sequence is TGTGCCAGCAGCTTAACAGTGCTCACTAACTATGGCTACACCTTC.

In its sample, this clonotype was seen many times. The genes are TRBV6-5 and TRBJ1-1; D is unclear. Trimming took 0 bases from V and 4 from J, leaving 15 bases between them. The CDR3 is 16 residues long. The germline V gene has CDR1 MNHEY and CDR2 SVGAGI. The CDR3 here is CASSYSLQSSLTEAFF. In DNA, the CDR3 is TGTGCCAGCAGTTACTCGTTGCAGAGCAGCCTCACTGAAGCTTTCTTT.

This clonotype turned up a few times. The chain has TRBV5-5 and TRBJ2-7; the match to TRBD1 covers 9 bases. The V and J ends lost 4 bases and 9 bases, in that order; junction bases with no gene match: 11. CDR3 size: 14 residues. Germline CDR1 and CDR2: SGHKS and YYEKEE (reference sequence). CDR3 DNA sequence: TGTGCCAGCAGCAGGTGGACAGGGGAGTTTGGGCAGTACGTC. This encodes CASSRWTGEFGQYV.

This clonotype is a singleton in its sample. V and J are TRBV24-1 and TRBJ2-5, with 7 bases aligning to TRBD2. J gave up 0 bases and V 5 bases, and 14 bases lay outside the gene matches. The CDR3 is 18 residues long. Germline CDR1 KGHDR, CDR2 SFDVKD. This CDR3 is CATSGPTAGGRYQETQYF. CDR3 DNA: TGTGCCACCAGTGGTCCGACGGCCGGGGGGAGGTACCAAGAGACCCAGTACTTC.

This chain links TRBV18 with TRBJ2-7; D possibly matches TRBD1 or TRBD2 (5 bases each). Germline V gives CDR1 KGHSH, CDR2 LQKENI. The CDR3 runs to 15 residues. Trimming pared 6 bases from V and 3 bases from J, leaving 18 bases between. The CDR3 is CASSPGAGTYYEQYF. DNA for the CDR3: TGTGCCAGCTCGCCCGGGGCAGGGACGTACTACGAGCAGTACTTC.

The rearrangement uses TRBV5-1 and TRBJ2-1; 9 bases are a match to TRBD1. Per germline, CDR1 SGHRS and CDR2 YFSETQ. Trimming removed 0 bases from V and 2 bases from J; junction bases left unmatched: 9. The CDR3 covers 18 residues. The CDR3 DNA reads TGCGCCAGCAGCTTGGCCCAAGGGACAGGGCCTACCTACAATGAGCAGTTCTTC. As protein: CASSLAQGTGPTYNEQFF.

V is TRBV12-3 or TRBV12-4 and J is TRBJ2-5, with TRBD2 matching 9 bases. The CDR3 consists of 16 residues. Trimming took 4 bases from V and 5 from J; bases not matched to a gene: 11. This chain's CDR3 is CASSSDQRGASETQYF. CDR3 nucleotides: TGTGCCAGCAGTTCAGATCAGCGGGGGGCGAGTGAGACCCAGTACTTC.

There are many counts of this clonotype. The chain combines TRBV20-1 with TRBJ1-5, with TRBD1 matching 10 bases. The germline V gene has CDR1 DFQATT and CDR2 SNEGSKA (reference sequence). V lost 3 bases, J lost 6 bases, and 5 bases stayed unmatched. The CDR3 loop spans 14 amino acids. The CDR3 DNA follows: TGCAGTGCTAGCCGGACAGGGGGGCCTCAGCCCCAGCATTTT. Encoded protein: CSASRTGGPQPQHF.